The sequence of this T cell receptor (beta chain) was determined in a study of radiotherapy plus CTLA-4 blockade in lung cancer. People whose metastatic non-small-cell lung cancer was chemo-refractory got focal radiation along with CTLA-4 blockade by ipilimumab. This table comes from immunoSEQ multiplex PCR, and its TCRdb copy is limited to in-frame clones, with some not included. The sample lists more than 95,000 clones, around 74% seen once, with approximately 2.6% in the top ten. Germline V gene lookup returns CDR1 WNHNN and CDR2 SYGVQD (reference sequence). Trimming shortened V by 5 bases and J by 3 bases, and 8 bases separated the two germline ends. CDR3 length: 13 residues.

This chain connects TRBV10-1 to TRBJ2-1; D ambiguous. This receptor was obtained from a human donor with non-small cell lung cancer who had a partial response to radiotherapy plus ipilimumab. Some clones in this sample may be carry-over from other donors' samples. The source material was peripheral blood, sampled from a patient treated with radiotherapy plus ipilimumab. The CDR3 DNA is TGCGCCAGCAGTCCCTCCGTCTACAATGAGCAGTTCTTC. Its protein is CASSPSVYNEQFF.